Sequencing of this T cell receptor (beta chain) was carried out in a study of blood T cell repertoires in COVID-19. The CDR3 is made up of 17 amino acids. V was trimmed by 1 base and J by 0 bases, leaving 13 bases between them. Germline V gene sequence: CDR1 LGHNA, CDR2 YNFKEQ. Individuals drawn from 24 US areas were roughly 18 to 89 years old. Clones were sequenced by immunoSEQ multiplex PCR, and TCRdb holds only the in-frame ones, with some missing. The sample comprises roughly 380,000 clones, about nine tenths of which are singletons, and just over 1% rests with the top ten. The TCR originated in a woman in her 30s who had been exposed to COVID-19. The rearrangement uses TRBV4-2 and TRBJ1-3; D possibly corresponds to TRBD1 (5 bases). The sample consisted of PBMCs or T cells enriched from blood (not recorded which). CDR3 in amino acids: CASSQVGASTSGNTIYF. DNA of the CDR3: TGTGCCAGCAGCCAAGTAGGGGCCTCAACCTCTGGAAACACCATATATTTT.